These 29 T cell receptor beta chains share one sample of origin, sequenced in a study of shared clonotypes between healthy human individuals. The assay was immunoSEQ multiplex PCR, and TCRdb's table has in-frame clones only and misses some. The sample records 1,400,000 or so clones, approximately 98.5% being singletons. The sample was naive CD4+ T cells sorted from blood. The sample's subset: CD45RA+ positively selected. These receptor sequences come from a man under 40 in good health.

The chain employs TRBV11-2 and TRBJ2-2; D remains ambiguous. There are 15 residues in the CDR3. CDR1 is SGHAT and CDR2 is FQNNGV in the germline V gene. Trimming shortened V by 1 base and J by 6 bases, and 12 bases separated the two germline ends. CDR3 bases: TGTGCCAGCAGCTTAGTCCCCAGGCCCGCCGGGGAGCTGTTTTTT. Its translation is CASSLVPRPAGELFF.

V usage is TRBV2 and J usage is TRBJ2-5, with 8 bases matching TRBD2. This CDR3 has 15 amino acids. Germline V gives CDR1 SNHLY, CDR2 FYNNEI. The ends lost 7 bases at V and 4 bases at J; junction bases unmatched: 11. In nucleotides, the CDR3 is TGTGCCAGCATGAGGATGGCGGGAGGAAGAGAGACCCAGTACTTC. Its protein is CASMRMAGGRETQYF.

About this clone itself: The same CDR3 is also encoded by other DNA sequences in this sample. J is TRBJ2-1 and V is TRBV18; the match to TRBD2 covers 11 bases. Unmatched junction bases numbered 1, after V lost 3 bases and J lost 3 bases. The germline V gene encodes CDR1 KGHSH and CDR2 LQKENI. The CDR3 length is 15 residues. The CDR3 sequence: CASSPLAGGYNEQFF. CDR3 DNA: TGTGCCAGCTCACCCCTAGCGGGAGGCTACAATGAGCAGTTCTTC.

J is TRBJ2-5 and V is TRBV18, with D unclear. Trimming shortened V by 6 bases and J by 5 bases, and 4 bases separated the two germline ends. Looked up from germline, CDR1 is KGHSH and CDR2 is LQKENI. The CDR3 sequence is 10 residues long. The DNA for the CDR3 is TGTGCCAGCTCGTACGAGACCCAGTACTTC. Translation: CASSYETQYF. Full variable domain (remainder filled in from reference TRBV18 and TRBJ2-5): NAGVMQNPRHLVRRRGQEARLRCSPMKGHSHVYWYRQLPEEGLKFMVYLQKENIIDESGMPKERFSAEFPKEGPSILRIQQVVRGDSAAYFCASSYETQYFGPGTRLLVL.

The chain carries TRBV29-1 and TRBJ2-1, with 15 bases lining up with TRBD2. V lost 4 bases to trimming and J lost 13 bases; unmatched junction nucleotides: 8. CDR1 is SQVTM and CDR2 is ANQGSEA in the germline V gene. This CDR3 region has 14 residues. DNA of the CDR3: TGCAGCGTTGGGGAGGGACTAGCGGGAGGTATTCAGTTCTTC. The encoded protein is CSVGEGLAGGIQFF.

This sequence joins TRBV5-1 and TRBJ2-7; D call uncertain. This CDR3 spans 15 amino acids. V was clipped by 0 bases and J by 3 bases, with 13 bases between them. Germline V gene lookup returns CDR1 SGHRS and CDR2 YFSETQ. CDR3 region: CASSLEPDPVYEQYF. Here the CDR3 DNA reads TGCGCCAGCAGCTTGGAGCCAGACCCAGTCTACGAGCAGTACTTC.

This chain joins TRBV12-5 and TRBJ2-5, with 7 bases lining up with TRBD1. Per the germline V gene, CDR1 is LGHNT and CDR2 is FRNRAP. Germline trimming cut 7 bases from V and 7 bases from J; bases unmatched to any gene: 6. This CDR3 region has 12 residues. The CDR3 sequence: CASASPGGTQYF. Here the CDR3 DNA reads TGTGCTAGTGCCTCTCCAGGGGGGACCCAGTACTTC.

This chain connects TRBV29-1 to TRBJ2-6; possible D gene TRBD1, 5 bases. Germline V gene lookup returns CDR1 SQVTM and CDR2 ANQGSEA. The CDR3 runs 16 residues. Between the trimmed V and J ends, which lost 6 bases and 1 base, there was a span of 16 bases. For the CDR3, the DNA is TGCAGCGTAAAGGGCCCCCAGGGATCTGGGGCCAACGTCCTGACTTTC. Protein product: CSVKGPQGSGANVLTF. The full variable domain, in which reference TRBV29-1 and TRBJ2-6 provide the parts outside the CDR3, is SAVISQKPSRDICQRGTSLTIQCQVDSQVTMMFWYRQQPGQSLTLIATANQGSEATYESGFVIDKFPISRPNLTFSTLTVSNMSPEDSSIYLCSVKGPQGSGANVLTFGAGSRLTVL.

The rearrangement joins TRBV28 to TRBJ2-1; 15 bases are a match to TRBD2. The V and J ends lost 4 bases and 6 bases, in that order; junction bases with no gene match: 13. The CDR3 totals 19 residues. Germline V CDR1 and CDR2: MDHEN, SYDVKM. CDR3 DNA: TGTGCCAGCAGTTCCGCGACCGGACTAGCGGGAGGGCCCGTCAATGAGCAGTTCTTC. Translation gives CASSSATGLAGGPVNEQFF.

As regards this clone: Other nucleotide sequences in the sample specify the same CDR3. V gene TRBV7-9 combines with J gene TRBJ2-3; no firm D call. This CDR3 region has 13 residues. Per germline, CDR1 SEHNR and CDR2 FQNEAQ (reference sequence). V was shortened by 2 bases and J by 0 bases, with 3 bases between the two germline ends. CDR3 DNA sequence: TGTGCCAGCAGCTTACTAAGCACAGATACGCAGTATTTT. It translates to CASSLLSTDTQYF.

The chain is built from TRBV19 and TRBJ2-1; D is possibly TRBD1 or TRBD2 (6 bases each). Germline loops: CDR1 LNHDA, CDR2 SQIVND (reference sequence). The CDR3 contains 14 residues. The V end was cut by 5 bases, the J end by 6 bases, with 14 bases between. The CDR3 here is CASSRLQGLNEQFF. DNA for the CDR3: TGTGCCAGTAGTCGCTTACAGGGACTCAATGAGCAGTTCTTC. The full variable domain, with the rest looked up from reference TRBV19 and TRBJ2-1, is DGGITQSPKYLFRKEGQNVTLSCEQNLNHDAMYWYRQDPGQGLRLIYYSQIVNDFQKGDIAEGYSVSREKKESFPLTVTSAQKNPTAFYLCASSRLQGLNEQFFGPGTRLTVL.

The gene calls are TRBV19 and TRBJ2-3; 9 nucleotides line up with TRBD1. The CDR3 totals 15 residues. After removal of 5 bases from V and 3 bases from J, the junction contained 6 bases not matched to a gene. Germline assignment: CDR1 LNHDA and CDR2 SQIVND (reference sequence). The CDR3 region is CASSLRTGATDTQYF. The CDR3 nucleotides read TGTGCCAGTAGTCTCCGGACAGGGGCGACAGATACGCAGTATTTT.

The chain uses TRBV28 and TRBJ1-2; D ambiguous. Germline V gene lookup returns CDR1 MDHEN and CDR2 SYDVKM. This CDR3 is built from 16 residues. Deletions cut 4 bases from V and 0 bases from J, with 15 bases between. This CDR3 reads CASSSTLMYPNYGYTF. The CDR3 DNA reads TGTGCCAGCAGTTCCACTCTTATGTATCCTAACTATGGCTACACCTTC.

This clone was counted a single time. This chain connects TRBV6-4 to TRBJ1-2; a possible D gene is TRBD1 (6 bases). The CDR3 loop spans 14 amino acids. Germline V CDR1 and CDR2: MRHNA, SNTAGT. V was clipped by 4 bases and J by 4 bases, with 13 bases between them. Here the CDR3 reads CASSVPGAGYGYTF. In DNA, the CDR3 is TGTGCCAGCAGTGTCCCGGGGGCCGGCTATGGCTACACCTTC.

The chain combines TRBV5-5 with TRBJ1-4, with D uncertain. There are 17 residues in the CDR3. CDR1 and CDR2 (germline): SGHKS, YYEKEE (reference sequence). V was trimmed by 4 bases and J by 5 bases, leaving 21 bases between them. CDR3 sequence (DNA): TGTGCCAGCAGCCCAACCTCAATAGGGTTTTCCAATGAAAAACTGTTTTTT. Amino acids: CASSPTSIGFSNEKLFF.

The CDR3 bases are TGTGCCAGCAGCTCCGGGACTAGCCCTACACAAGAGACCCAGTACTTC. Its protein is CASSSGTSPTQETQYF. This chain links TRBV5-8 with TRBJ2-5; 9 nucleotides agree with TRBD2. J lost 2 bases, V lost 3 bases, and 8 bases had no gene match. CDR1 is SGHTS and CDR2 is YDEGEE in the germline V gene. The CDR3 consists of 16 residues.

The chain carries TRBV5-6 and TRBJ2-7; 7 nucleotides match TRBD1. With V trimmed by 2 bases and J by 6 bases, 2 bases remained unmatched. From germline, CDR1 is SGHDT and CDR2 YYEEEE. The CDR3 totals 12 residues. The CDR3 nucleotides are TGTGCCAGCAGCTTTACAGGGGTCGAGCAGTACTTC. Translated: CASSFTGVEQYF.

The V and J genes are TRBV14 and TRBJ2-7; maybe TRBD1 (5 bases). The CDR3 runs 17 residues. Germline CDR1 SGHDN, CDR2 FVKESK. Trimming removed 5 bases at V and 6 bases at J, with 26 bases between. The CDR3 loop is CASSTLGHVGLLSEQYF. CDR3 nucleotide sequence: TGTGCCAGCAGCACCCTGGGGCACGTTGGGTTATTGAGCGAGCAGTACTTC.

The chain uses TRBV1 and TRBJ2-3; TRBD2 reflects the table's D call only, with no check against the DNA. TRBV1 is a pseudogene. The CDR3 is 13 amino acids. The CDR3 region has the DNA TGCACCAGCAGAGGGACTAGCACAGATACGCAGTATTTT. Translating gives CTSRGTSTDTQYF.

The chain couples TRBV5-1 to TRBJ2-7; 11 bases are a match to TRBD2. Per germline, CDR1 SGHRS and CDR2 YFSETQ. This CDR3 is 17 amino acids long. The J segment lost 3 bases and the V segment lost 3 bases, leaving 11 bases of the junction unmatched. DNA of the CDR3: TGCGCCAGCAGCTCCGGGACTAGCGGAGGTACCTACTACGAGCAGTACTTC. Translation gives CASSSGTSGGTYYEQYF.

V usage is TRBV19 and J usage is TRBJ1-4, with D perhaps matching TRBD1 (5 bases). Germline V gene data show CDR1 as LNHDA and CDR2 as SQIVND (reference sequence). Trimming pared 3 bases from V and 1 base from J, leaving 12 bases between. The CDR3 length is 16 residues. The chain's CDR3 is CASSILSGRTNEKLFF. The CDR3 DNA is TGTGCCAGTAGTATCCTCTCGGGGCGAACTAATGAAAAACTGTTTTTT.

The chain employs TRBV4-1 and TRBJ1-2; D gene unclear. This CDR3 comprises 14 residues. Germline loops: CDR1 MGHRA, CDR2 YSYEKL. The V end lost 0 bases, the J end lost 4 bases, and 9 bases lay between the germline ends. As DNA, the CDR3 is TGCGCCAGCAGCCAAGATCGGGCCAGCTATGGCTACACCTTC. Residues: CASSQDRASYGYTF.

V and J are TRBV5-4 and TRBJ2-1; D uncertain. V lost 2 bases and J lost 0, with 12 bases in between. Germline-derived CDR1 and CDR2 are SGHNT and YYREEE (reference sequence). CDR3 length: 16 residues. CDR3 sequence reads: CASSLNGRSSYNEQFF. The CDR3 DNA reads TGTGCCAGCAGCTTAAACGGCCGGAGCTCCTACAATGAGCAGTTCTTC.

This rearrangement joins TRBV19 to TRBJ1-2; a weak D match, TRBD1 (6 bases). The CDR3 totals 15 residues. Trimming shortened V by 2 bases and J by 4 bases, and 14 bases separated the two germline ends. The germline V gene has CDR1 LNHDA and CDR2 SQIVND (reference sequence). This CDR3 is CASSISGVTGYGYTF. The CDR3 nucleotides are TGTGCCAGTAGTATATCAGGGGTGACGGGCTATGGCTACACCTTC.

This clone has more than one count but fewer than ten. The chain employs TRBV7-9 and TRBJ1-2; D is undetermined. The CDR3 contains 14 residues. In germline, CDR1 is SEHNR, CDR2 FQNEAQ (reference sequence). With 0 bases removed from V and 6 bases from J, the gap between germline ends came to 11 bases. The CDR3 loop reads CASSLAAEPHGYTF. In nucleotides, the CDR3 is TGTGCCAGCAGCTTAGCGGCAGAACCACATGGCTACACCTTC. The whole variable domain, remainder taken from reference TRBV7-9 and TRBJ1-2, is DTGVSQNPRHKITKRGQNVTFRCDPISEHNRLYWYRQTLGQGPEFLTYFQNEAQLEKSRLLSDRFSAERPKGSFSTLEIQRTEQGDSAMYLCASSLAAEPHGYTFGSGTRLTVV.

The rearrangement uses TRBV5-4 and TRBJ2-1; 11 nucleotides agree with TRBD2. Germline V CDR1 and CDR2: SGHNT, YYREEE (reference sequence). This CDR3 spans 17 amino acids. V was pared by 0 bases and J by 2 bases, with 4 bases of the junction left unmatched. The CDR3 DNA is TGTGCCAGCAGCTTGGAACCGACTAGCGGGGCCTACAATGAGCAGTTCTTC. This gives the protein CASSLEPTSGAYNEQFF.

V usage is TRBV20-1 and J usage is TRBJ2-1; D is uncertain. CDR1 is DFQATT and CDR2 is SNEGSKA in the germline V gene (reference sequence). The CDR3 has 11 residues. The germline V and J ends were trimmed by 8 bases and 3 bases, with 8 bases remaining between them. The CDR3 reads CSPGFYNEQFF. CDR3 coding DNA: TGCAGTCCCGGGTTCTACAATGAGCAGTTCTTC.

This chain connects TRBV12-5 to TRBJ2-7; 8 bases match TRBD2. The V gene's germline CDR1 is LGHNT and CDR2 FRNRAP. J lost 2 bases, V lost 0 bases, and 6 bases had no gene match. The CDR3 is made up of 16 amino acids. The chain's CDR3 is CASGLVIGGRTYEQYF. In DNA, the CDR3 is TGTGCTAGTGGTTTGGTAATTGGCGGGAGGACCTACGAGCAGTACTTC. The full variable domain, with the rest looked up from reference TRBV12-5 and TRBJ2-7, is DARVTQTPRHKVTEMGQEVTMRCQPILGHNTVFWYRQTMMQGLELLAYFRNRAPLDDSGMPKDRFSAEMPDATLATLKIQPSEPRDSAVYFCASGLVIGGRTYEQYFGPGTRLTVT.

CDR3 in amino acids: CASSWTGSSYEQYF. The CDR3 DNA reads TGTGCCAGCAGTTGGACAGGAAGCTCCTACGAGCAGTACTTC. The V and J genes are TRBV6-6 and TRBJ2-7, with TRBD1 identical over 7 bases. CDR1 and CDR2 from the germline V gene are MNHNY and SVGAGI (reference sequence). The ends lost 4 bases at V and 0 bases at J; junction bases unmatched: 3. CDR3 length: 14 amino acids.